This T cell receptor beta chain was sequenced for a study of blood T cell repertoires in COVID-19 (dated by TCRdb to the early 2020s). Broadly, across the study: Samples from collaborators originated in the United States, Italy and Spain and spanned both the acute and convalescent phases of COVID-19. HLA class I and class II types, where available, came from metadata supplied by the sample provider rather than from assay-based typing. The repertoires were released in a freely available public database intended as a resource for research on the immune response to SARS-CoV-2. Samples came from the ongoing ImmuneRACE study (first 160 participants) plus 1,254 subjects from 6 global collaborators. Deeply sampled blood TCRbeta repertoires from subjects exposed to, actively infected with, or recovered from COVID-19 were included in the dataset. The material from the prospective study consisted of cDNA or gDNA derived from T cells, B-cell-depleted T cells, or PBMCs. Sample metadata almost always included a de-identified subject ID, COVID-19 status, age in years and sex.

The collaborating institutions used their own protocols to collect whole blood in K2EDTA tubes. Collaborator samples were shipped for TCRbeta analysis as frozen whole blood, isolated PBMCs, or DNA extracted from either sample type. TCRbeta CDR3 regions were amplified from genomic DNA using the immunoSEQ Assay, a bias-controlled multiplex PCR. The authors processed their data as follows. The number of nucleated cells in each sample was estimated by amplification of reference gene primers within the assay. To quantify the absolute abundance of each unique TCRbeta CDR3 rearrangement, sequence reads were collapsed and filtered. For each sample, productive Simpson clonality was calculated by taking the square root of Simpson's diversity index across productive rearrangements. Entries here come from immuneACCESS through TCRdb and include only in-frame sequences with V and J called. Some clones fail to appear in such tables; in the studies checked, an unresolved V gene covers under half of the shortfall, and the cause of the remainder is unknown. The D gene and trimming were derived from the DNA, and the V and J assignments and clone size from that table. Present in this sample are some 150,000 clones, about nine tenths of which were seen just once. Together, the top ten hold roughly a tenth of the sample.

General conclusions and limits of the study: The amount of clinical and demographic metadata varied by source and participant and was provided uncurated.

As regards this clone: Its antigen specificity is not known. No quality values exist for individual bases; no much larger clone is one base distant.

Germline trimming amounts to 5 bases on V and 8 bases on J, with 8 as the count of junction bases outside the gene matches. The CDR3 contains 15 residues, cysteine and phenylalanine counted. The CDR3 DNA has 45 bases and is translated from base 1. As encoded in the germline V gene, CDR1 is MNHEY while CDR2 is SVGAGI. Recombination joined TRBV6-5 with TRBJ2-1; TRBD2 lines up with 11 middle nucleotides. The clonotype comes from a man between 50 and 59 years old with active or convalescent COVID-19. The sample consisted of peripheral blood. The nucleotide sequence reads as follows: TGTGCCAGCAGTCCCCCCACTAGCGGGAGCTATGAGCAGTTCTTC. Translation gives CASSPPTSGSYEQFF.